The rows below give T cell receptor beta chains drawn from one sample of a study of T-cell reconstitution after alpha-beta-depleted transplantation in children. Using its own MiXCR run on the PCR reads, TCRdb lists one record per CDR3 protein. The sample includes approximately 400,000 distinct CDR3 sequences, roughly 16% seen only once; the top ten take approximately 28%. This material consisted of PBMCs, mostly from graft donor cells, taken 360 days after TCRalphabeta/CD19-depleted stem cell transplant. The origin of the receptors is a boy younger than two who had a stem cell transplant for Wiskott-Aldrich syndrome, so the T cells may come from the graft donor. Both conserved end residues are part of each CDR3. The D gene is left open where the match is weak. Size tells how often a clone was seen (once, few, many) or the class of an expanded clone, and some rows leave it out.

.	TRBV29-1	TRBJ1-1	.	11	CSVRGNTEAFF	TGCAGCGTCAGGGGTAACACTGAAGCTTTCTTT
.	TRBV24-1	TRBJ2-3	.	16	CATSDLNRDGTDTQYF	TGTGCCACCAGTGATCTCAACCGGGATGGAACAGATACGCAGTATTTT
.	TRBV20-1	TRBJ1-1	.	13	CSASRQVLLEAFF	TGCAGTGCTAGCCGACAGGTCCTCCTTGAAGCTTTCTTT
.	TRBV20-1	TRBJ1-5	.	14	CSAIAGFRNQPQHF	TGCAGTGCTATCGCGGGGTTTCGAAATCAGCCCCAGCATTTT
.	TRBV7-2	TRBJ2-5	.	13	CASRSSIGGTQYF	TGTGCCAGCAGGTCTAGCATAGGGGGGACCCAGTACTTC
.	TRBV6-1	TRBJ2-1	.	13	CASSERVVREQFF	TGTGCCAGCAGCGAGAGAGTCGTCCGTGAGCAGTTCTTC
few	TRBV5-4	TRBJ2-1	TRBD1	13	CASSPPPGGKQFF	TGTGCCAGCAGCCCTCCCCCAGGGGGAAAGCAGTTCTTC
few	TRBV6-2/TRBV6-3	TRBJ2-7	.	11	CASTQAYEQYF	TGTGCCAGCACACAGGCCTACGAGCAGTACTTC
.	TRBV20-1	TRBJ2-5	TRBD1	14	CSASRQGAGETQYF	TGCAGTGCTAGTCGACAGGGGGCAGGAGAGACCCAGTACTTC
few	TRBV19	TRBJ2-7	TRBD2	12	CATGTSPYEQYF	TGTGCCACCGGGACTAGCCCCTACGAGCAGTACTTC
.	TRBV11-2	TRBJ2-3	.	14	CASSLLGGPDTQYF	TGTGCCAGCAGCCTGCTCGGGGGCCCAGATACGCAGTATTTT
.	TRBV7-7	TRBJ2-1	.	14	CASSLGRGNNEQFF	TGTGCCAGCAGCTTGGGTCGGGGGAACAATGAGCAGTTCTTC
.	TRBV11-2	TRBJ2-1	.	17	CASSLRPVNTIPNEQFF	TGTGCCAGCAGCTTACGGCCGGTTAACACGATCCCCAATGAGCAGTTCTTC
.	TRBV20-1	TRBJ2-2	.	17	CSARGYPNGPNTGELFF	TGCAGTGCTAGAGGGTACCCAAATGGACCTAACACCGGGGAGCTGTTTTTT
few	TRBV6-1	TRBJ2-7	.	14	CASRIIRTTDEQYF	TGTGCCAGCAGGATCATACGGACAACCGACGAGCAGTACTTC
.	TRBV12-3/TRBV12-4	TRBJ2-7	.	14	CASSPGGNSYEQYF	TGTGCCAGCAGCCCCGGGGGTAACTCCTACGAGCAGTACTTC
few	TRBV27	TRBJ2-7	.	14	CASSPRFSSYEQYF	TGTGCCAGCAGTCCCCGTTTCAGCTCCTACGAGCAGTACTTC